This T cell receptor beta chain was captured in a study of blood T cell repertoires in COVID-19. This CDR3 is 14 amino acids long. V shed 0 bases and J shed 6 bases, with 8 bases lying between them. CDR1 LGHDT and CDR2 YNNKEL come from the germline V gene (reference sequence). Profiled with immunoSEQ multiplex PCR; TCRdb holds only in-frame clones, not every one. The sample has about 310,000 clones, 89% seen once. This sequence joins TRBV3-1 (or the pseudogene TRBV3-2) and TRBJ2-2; D is ambiguous. The source is a woman aged 40 to 50 who had recovered from COVID-19. Sequenced input: PBMCs or T cells enriched from blood (not recorded which). Here the CDR3 DNA reads TGTGCCAGCAGCCAAGATTACAACGCCGGGGAGCTGTTTTTT. It is translated as CASSQDYNAGELFF.